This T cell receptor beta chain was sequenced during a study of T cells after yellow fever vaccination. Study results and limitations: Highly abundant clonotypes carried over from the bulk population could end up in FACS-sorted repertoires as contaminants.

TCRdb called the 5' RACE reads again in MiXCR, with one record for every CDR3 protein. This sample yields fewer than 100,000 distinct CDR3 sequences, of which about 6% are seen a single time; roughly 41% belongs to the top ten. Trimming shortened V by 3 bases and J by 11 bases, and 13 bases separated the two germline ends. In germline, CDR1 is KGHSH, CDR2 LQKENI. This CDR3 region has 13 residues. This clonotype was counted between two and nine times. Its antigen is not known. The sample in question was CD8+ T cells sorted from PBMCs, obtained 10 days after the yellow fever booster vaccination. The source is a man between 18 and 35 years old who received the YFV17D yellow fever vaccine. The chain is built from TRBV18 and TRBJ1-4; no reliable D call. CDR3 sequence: CASSPQSPRKLFF. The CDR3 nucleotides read TGTGCCAGCTCACCCCAGAGTCCGAGGAAACTGTTTTTT.